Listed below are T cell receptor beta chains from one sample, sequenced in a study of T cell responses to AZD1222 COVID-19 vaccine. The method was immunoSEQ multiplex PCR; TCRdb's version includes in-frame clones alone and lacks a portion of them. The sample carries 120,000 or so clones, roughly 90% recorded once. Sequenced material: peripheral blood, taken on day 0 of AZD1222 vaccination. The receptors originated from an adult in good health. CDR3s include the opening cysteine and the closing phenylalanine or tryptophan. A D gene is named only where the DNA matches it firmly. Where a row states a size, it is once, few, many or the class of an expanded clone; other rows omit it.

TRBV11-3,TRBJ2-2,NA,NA,CASSPRGQGHTGELFF,TGTGCCAGCAGCCCACGGGGGCAGGGACACACCGGGGAGCTGTTTTTT
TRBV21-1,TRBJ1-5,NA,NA,CASSKRGNQPQHF,TGTGCCAGCAGCAAAAGGGGTAATCAGCCCCAGCATTTT
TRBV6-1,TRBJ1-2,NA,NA,CASSEEYGYTF,TGTGCCAGCAGTGAGGAGTATGGCTACACCTTC
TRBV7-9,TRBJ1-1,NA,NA,CASSPTGRGTEAFF,TGTGCCAGCAGCCCGACCGGTCGCGGGACTGAAGCTTTCTTT
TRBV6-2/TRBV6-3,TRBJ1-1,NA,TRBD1,CASSYRQGSTEAFF,TGTGCCAGCAGTTACCGACAGGGGAGCACTGAAGCTTTCTTT
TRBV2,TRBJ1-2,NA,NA,CASRRGLNYGYTF,TGTGCCAGCAGAAGGGGACTCAACTATGGCTACACCTTC
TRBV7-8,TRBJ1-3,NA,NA,CASSSFMSSGNTIYF,TGTGCCAGCAGCTCCTTCATGAGTTCTGGAAACACCATATATTTT
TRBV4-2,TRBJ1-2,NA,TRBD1,CASFGQGPNYGYTF,TGTGCCAGCTTCGGACAGGGGCCTAACTATGGCTACACCTTC
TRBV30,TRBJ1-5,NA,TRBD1,CAGSSDRGNQPQHF,TGTGCCGGAAGCTCCGACAGGGGCAATCAGCCCCAGCATTTT
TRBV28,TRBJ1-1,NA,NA,CASSSGAGRTEAFF,TGTGCCAGCAGTTCCGGGGCAGGGAGGACTGAAGCTTTCTTT
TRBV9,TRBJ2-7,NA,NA,CASAEGHSSYEQYF,TGTGCCAGCGCTGAGGGGCATTCTTCCTACGAGCAGTACTTC
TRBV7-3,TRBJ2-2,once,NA,CASSFTGLSGELFF,TGTGCCAGCAGCTTCACGGGGTTGTCCGGGGAGCTGTTTTTT
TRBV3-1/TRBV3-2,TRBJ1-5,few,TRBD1,CASNHRGTNQPQHF,TGTGCCAGCAACCACAGGGGTACCAATCAGCCCCAGCATTTT
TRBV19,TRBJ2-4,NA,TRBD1,CASSIDRGTGEGKNIQYF,TGTGCCAGTAGTATAGATCGGGGGACAGGGGAGGGCAAAAACATTCAGTACTTC
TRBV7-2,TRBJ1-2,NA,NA,CASSLRPATGSVNGYTF,TGTGCCAGCAGCCTTAGGCCTGCAACAGGGAGCGTGAATGGCTACACCTTC
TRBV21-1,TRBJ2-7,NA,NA,CASSYPGTGDTYEQYF,TGTGCCAGCAGCTACCCCGGGACAGGGGACACCTACGAGCAGTACTTC
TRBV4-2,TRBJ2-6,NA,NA,CASSQGFGGSGANVLTF,TGTGCCAGCAGCCAAGGTTTCGGGGGATCCGGGGCCAACGTCCTGACTTTC
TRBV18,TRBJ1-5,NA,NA,CASSPRVGGSNQPQHF,TGTGCCAGCTCACCAAGGGTAGGGGGAAGCAATCAGCCCCAGCATTTT
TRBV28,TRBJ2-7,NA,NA,CASTTRLSYEQYF,TGTGCCAGCACCACACGATTATCCTACGAGCAGTACTTC
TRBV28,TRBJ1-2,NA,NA,CASSQWGRIDYGYTF,TGTGCCAGCAGTCAATGGGGACGGATCGACTATGGCTACACCTTC
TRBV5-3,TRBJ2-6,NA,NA,CARSLPSGANVLTF,TGTGCCAGAAGCTTGCCCTCTGGGGCCAACGTCCTGACTTTC
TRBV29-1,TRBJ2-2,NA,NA,CSVRYGNTGELFF,TGCAGCGTCCGATACGGGAACACCGGGGAGCTGTTTTTT
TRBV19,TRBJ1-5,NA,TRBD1,CASGRTGGDQPQHF,TGTGCCAGTGGAAGGACAGGGGGCGATCAGCCCCAGCATTTT
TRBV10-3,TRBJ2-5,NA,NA,CAINAGLQETQYF,TGTGCCATCAACGCGGGACTGCAAGAGACCCAGTACTTC
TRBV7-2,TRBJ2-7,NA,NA,CASSSGWLEQYF,TGTGCCAGCAGCTCCGGATGGCTCGAGCAGTACTTC
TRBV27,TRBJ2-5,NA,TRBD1,CASSMGQLGETQYF,TGTGCCAGCAGTATGGGACAGTTAGGGGAGACCCAGTACTTC
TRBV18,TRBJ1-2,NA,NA,CASSPISLYGYTF,TGTGCCAGCTCACCGATCAGTCTCTATGGCTACACCTTC
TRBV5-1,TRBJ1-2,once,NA,CASSLGQNYGYTF,TGCGCCAGCAGCTTGGGTCAGAACTATGGCTACACCTTC
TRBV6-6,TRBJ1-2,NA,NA,CASSYLTEGYGYTF,TGTGCCAGCAGTTACTTGACAGAGGGCTATGGCTACACCTTC
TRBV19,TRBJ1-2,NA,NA,CASSIERFTGYTF,TGTGCCAGTAGTATAGAACGGTTTACCGGCTACACCTTC
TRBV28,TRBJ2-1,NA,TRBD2,CASSFLPHGGRAFRSYNEQFF,TGTGCCAGCAGTTTTCTCCCCCATGGTGGGAGGGCCTTTAGGTCCTACAATGAGCAGTTCTTC
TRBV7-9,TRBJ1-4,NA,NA,CASSPRRSDEKLFF,TGTGCCAGCAGCCCGAGGCGGTCGGATGAAAAACTGTTTTTT
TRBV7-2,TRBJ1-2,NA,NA,CASSLGTPEGYTF,TGTGCCAGCAGCTTAGGGACTCCCGAGGGCTACACCTTC
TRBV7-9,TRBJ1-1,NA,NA,CASSNRGKGQNTEAFF,TGTGCCAGCAGCAATCGGGGTAAGGGGCAGAACACTGAAGCTTTCTTT
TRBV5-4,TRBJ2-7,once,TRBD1,CASSTTGAAYEQYF,TGTGCCAGCAGCACGACAGGGGCAGCGTACGAGCAGTACTTC
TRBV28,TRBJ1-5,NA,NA,CASTPGGPSNQPQHF,TGTGCCAGCACCCCCGGGGGGCCTAGCAATCAGCCCCAGCATTTT
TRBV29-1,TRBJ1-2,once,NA,CSVVRAGAPGYTF,TGCAGCGTTGTACGGGCGGGGGCGCCCGGCTACACCTTC
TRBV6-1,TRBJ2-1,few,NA,CASSEPAYNEQFF,TGTGCCAGCAGTGAACCGGCCTACAATGAGCAGTTCTTC
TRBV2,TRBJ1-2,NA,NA,CASQPGSGGAPGYTF,TGTGCCAGCCAACCCGGCTCGGGGGGGGCTCCTGGCTACACCTTC
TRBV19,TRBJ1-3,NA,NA,CASSPLGGSGNTIYF,TGTGCCAGTAGTCCTCTTGGAGGCTCTGGAAACACCATATATTTT
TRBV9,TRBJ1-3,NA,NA,CASSGTLGGNTIYF,TGTGCCAGCAGCGGGACCCTCGGCGGAAACACCATATATTTT
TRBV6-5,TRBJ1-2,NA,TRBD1,CASSYLMTGASNGYTF,TGTGCCAGCAGTTACTTAATGACAGGGGCGAGTAATGGCTACACCTTC
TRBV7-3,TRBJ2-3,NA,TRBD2,CASSLRLAGRTDTQYF,TGTGCCAGCAGCTTAAGACTAGCGGGCCGCACAGATACGCAGTATTTT
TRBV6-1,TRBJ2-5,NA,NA,CASSENWETQYF,TGTGCCAGCAGTGAAAATTGGGAGACCCAGTACTTC
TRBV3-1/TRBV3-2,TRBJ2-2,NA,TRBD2,CASSRGLAGDTGELFF,TGTGCCAGCAGCCGAGGACTAGCGGGCGACACCGGGGAGCTGTTTTTT
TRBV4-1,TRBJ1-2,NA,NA,CASSQGRPHGYTF,TGCGCCAGCAGCCAGGGCAGGCCCCATGGCTACACCTTC
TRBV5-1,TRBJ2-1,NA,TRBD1,CASSFQQGFYNEQFF,TGCGCCAGCAGCTTTCAACAGGGGTTCTACAATGAGCAGTTCTTC
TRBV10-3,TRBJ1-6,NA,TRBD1,CAISLQGRGGSPLHF,TGTGCCATCAGCCTACAGGGGAGGGGTGGGTCACCCCTCCACTTT
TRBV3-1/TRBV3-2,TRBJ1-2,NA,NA,CASSQVGYGYTF,TGTGCCAGCAGCCAAGTGGGCTATGGCTACACCTTC
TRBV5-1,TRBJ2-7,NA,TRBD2,CASSLPASGGYEQYF,TGCGCCAGCAGCTTGCCGGCTAGCGGGGGGTACGAGCAGTACTTC